The 16 T cell receptor beta chains below were found in one sample sequenced in a study of T cell responses to AZD1222 COVID-19 vaccine. The data were produced by immunoSEQ multiplex PCR, yet TCRdb's version contains in-frame clones alone and is incomplete. The sample's table shows about 140,000 clones. Sample: peripheral blood. The receptors stem from an adult in good health.

The J gene is TRBJ2-5, the V gene TRBV30; TRBD2 agrees at 16 bases. V lost 2 bases and J lost 5; bases outside the gene matches: 8. The CDR3 has 17 residues. CDR1 and CDR2 from the germline V gene are GTSNPN and SVGIG (reference sequence). The CDR3, as DNA: TGTGCCTGGAGTCCTGGGACTAGCGGGGGGGTCGGGGAGACCCAGTACTTC. Translating gives CAWSPGTSGGVGETQYF.

The chain carries TRBV25-1 and TRBJ1-2; tentative D call: TRBD1 (6 bases). The CDR3 has 13 amino acids. The germline gives CDR1 MGHDK, CDR2 SYGVNS. Trimming pared 4 bases from V and 5 bases from J, leaving 11 bases between. In DNA, the CDR3 is TGTGCCAGCAGTGCAACAGGGACTTATGGCTACACCTTC. Protein: CASSATGTYGYTF.

This chain connects TRBV7-8 to TRBJ1-1, with 8 positions matching TRBD1. CDR1 SGHVS and CDR2 FQNEAQ come from the germline V gene. The CDR3 extends over 18 amino acids. V lost 4 bases and J lost 3; bases outside the gene matches: 16. In DNA form, the CDR3 reads TGTGCCAGCAGCTCAACCAGGACAGGGTTGGGGGTGGACACTGAAGCTTTCTTT. Protein sequence: CASSSTRTGLGVDTEAFF.

This chain uses TRBV5-6 with TRBJ2-7; possibly TRBD2 for D (5 bases). This CDR3 is 15 amino acids long. Germline lookup yields CDR1 SGHDT and CDR2 YYEEEE. V was clipped by 2 bases and J by 5 bases, with 17 bases between them. This CDR3 is CASSFRTSPGNEQYF. The CDR3 DNA reads TGTGCCAGCAGCTTTCGGACCTCCCCGGGAAACGAGCAGTACTTC.

The chain uses TRBV5-5 and TRBJ1-2, with 8 bases fitting TRBD1. With V trimmed by 0 bases and J by 6 bases, 4 bases remained unmatched. Germline lookup yields CDR1 SGHKS and CDR2 YYEKEE (reference sequence). This CDR3 is built from 14 residues. CDR3 in DNA: TGTGCCAGCAGCTTGGATACAGGGGGTGATGGCTACACCTTC. Amino acids: CASSLDTGGDGYTF. Complete variable domain (other parts from reference TRBV5-5 and TRBJ1-2): DAGVTQSPTHLIKTRGQQVTLRCSPISGHKSVSWYQQVLGQGPQFIFQYYEKEERGRGNFPDRFSARQFPNYSSELNVNALLLGDSALYLCASSLDTGGDGYTFGSGTRLTVV.

The chain combines TRBV9 with TRBJ2-2; 11 positions match TRBD1. Looked up from germline, CDR1 is SGDLS and CDR2 is YYNGEE. The CDR3 is 15 residues long. With 0 bases clipped from V and 6 bases from J, the junction kept 1 base outside the gene matches. This CDR3 is CASSVGTGGAGELFF. CDR3 coding DNA: TGTGCCAGCAGCGTAGGGACAGGGGGCGCCGGGGAGCTGTTTTTT.

The rearrangement joins TRBV28 to TRBJ2-1; D unclear. Germline-derived CDR1 and CDR2 are MDHEN and SYDVKM. The V and J ends lost 2 bases and 2 bases respectively, with 10 bases between them. The CDR3 consists of 15 residues. CDR3 in amino acids: CASSLGPGAYNEQFF. The DNA for the CDR3 is TGTGCCAGCAGTTTAGGCCCTGGCGCCTACAATGAGCAGTTCTTC.

The chain couples TRBV28 to TRBJ2-1, with 8 bases lining up with TRBD2. J was trimmed by 7 bases and V by 6 bases; bases with no gene match: 8. In germline, CDR1 is MDHEN, CDR2 SYDVKM. The CDR3 extends over 14 amino acids. CDR3 loop: CASRSGGHVNEQFF. CDR3 sequence (DNA): TGTGCCAGCAGGTCGGGGGGGCATGTAAATGAGCAGTTCTTC.

J is TRBJ2-5 and V is TRBV30, with D tentatively TRBD1 or TRBD2 (5 bases each). V lost 3 bases and J 4 bases, leaving 15 bases between the germline ends. The CDR3 extends over 14 amino acids. Germline V lookup: CDR1 GTSNPN, CDR2 SVGIG (reference sequence). The CDR3 sequence is CAWSLGAGRETQYF. In DNA form, the CDR3 reads TGTGCCTGGAGCCTAGGGGCAGGGAGAGAGACCCAGTACTTC.

This chain links TRBV30 with TRBJ2-7; D possibly uses TRBD1 or TRBD2 (6 bases each). This CDR3 contains 13 residues. V was cut by 0 bases and J by 6 bases, with 12 bases left in between. Germline values: CDR1 GTSNPN, CDR2 SVGIG (reference sequence). CDR3 coding DNA: TGTGCCTGGAGTGTACTCGGAGGGGGCGAGCAGTACTTC. As protein: CAWSVLGGGEQYF. Full variable domain (remainder filled in from reference TRBV30 and TRBJ2-7): SQTIHQWPATLVQPVGSPLSLECTVEGTSNPNLYWYRQAAGRGLQLLFYSVGIGQISSEVPQNLSASRPQDRQFILSSKKLLLSDSGFYLCAWSVLGGGEQYFGPGTRLTVT.

V is TRBV27 and J is TRBJ1-1; D possibly corresponds to TRBD1 (6 bases). V was shortened by 3 bases and J by 1 base, with 6 bases between the two germline ends. The CDR3 has 13 residues. Per germline, CDR1 MNHEY and CDR2 SMNVEV (reference sequence). CDR3 protein: CASSLTGNTEAFF. DNA for the CDR3: TGTGCCAGCAGTTTGACAGGGAACACTGAAGCTTTCTTT.

This chain connects TRBV3-1 (or the pseudogene TRBV3-2) to TRBJ1-2, with D tentatively TRBD1 (5 bases). The CDR3 sequence is 15 residues long. Germline V gives CDR1 LGHDT, CDR2 YNNKEL (reference sequence). V was pared by 3 bases and J by 3 bases, with 14 bases between. The CDR3 sequence is CASSQSPREDYGYTF. CDR3 DNA: TGTGCCAGCAGCCAGAGCCCCAGGGAGGACTATGGCTACACCTTC.

The chain couples TRBV21-1 to TRBJ2-3; TRBD2, as called in the table, went unchecked against the DNA. TRBV21-1 is assigned pseudogene status. The CDR3 covers 22 residues. CDR3 coding DNA: TGTGCCAGCAGCAAGGCCCCTCGGACTAGCGGGGGCCACCACCTAGACACAGATACGCAGTATTTT. Amino acid sequence: CASSKAPRTSGGHHLDTDTQYF.

The chain couples TRBV2 to TRBJ1-3; TRBD1 aligns across 8 bases. Germline V CDR1 and CDR2: SNHLY, FYNNEI. The CDR3 totals 14 residues. V lost 8 bases to trimming and J lost 3 bases; unmatched junction nucleotides: 6. The CDR3 DNA reads TGTGCCAGCGGAGAGACAGGGGTTGGAAACACCATATATTTT. It is translated as CASGETGVGNTIYF.

This chain links TRBV7-8 with TRBJ2-6; D unclear. This CDR3 has 15 amino acids. V was clipped by 3 bases and J by 0 bases, with 6 bases between them. The V gene's germline CDR1 is SGHVS and CDR2 FQNEAQ. The CDR3 is CASSFAVSGANVLTF. The CDR3 nucleotides read TGTGCCAGCAGCTTCGCAGTCTCTGGGGCCAACGTCCTGACTTTC.

CDR3 amino acids: CATSRPRDRGIQKETQYF. The CDR3 nucleotides read TGTGCCACCAGCAGGCCCCGGGACAGGGGTATACAAAAAGAGACCCAGTACTTC. The chain carries TRBV15 and TRBJ2-5; 10 bases line up with TRBD1. V dropped 3 bases and J dropped 3; count of bases not matched to a gene: 13. The germline V gene encodes CDR1 LNHNV and CDR2 YYDKDF (reference sequence). The CDR3 runs 18 residues.